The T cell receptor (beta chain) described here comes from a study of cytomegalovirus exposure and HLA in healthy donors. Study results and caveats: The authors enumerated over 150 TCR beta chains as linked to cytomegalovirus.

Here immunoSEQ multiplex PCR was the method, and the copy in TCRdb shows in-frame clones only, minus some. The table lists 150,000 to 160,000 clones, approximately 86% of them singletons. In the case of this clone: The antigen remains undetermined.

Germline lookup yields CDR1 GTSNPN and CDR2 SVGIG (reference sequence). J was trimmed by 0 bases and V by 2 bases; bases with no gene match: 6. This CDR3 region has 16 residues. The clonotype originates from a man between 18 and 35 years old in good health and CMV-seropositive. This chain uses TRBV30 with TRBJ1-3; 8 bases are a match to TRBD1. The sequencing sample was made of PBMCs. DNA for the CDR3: TGTGCCTGGAGTTTTGGACAGGGCTTCTCTGGAAACACCATATATTTT. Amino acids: CAWSFGQGFSGNTIYF.